The next 21 T cell receptor beta chains were all read from a single sample in a study of early T cells in non-severe SARS-CoV-2 infection. TCRdb fed the 5' RACE reads into MiXCR, producing one record per CDR3 protein. The profile shows fewer than 85,000 distinct CDR3 sequences, around 12% of them singletons. The sample taken for sequencing was whole blood. The receptor source for this set is an adult who was a healthcare worker with PCR-confirmed SARS-CoV-2 infection or an uninfected control (not recorded which).

The sample holds many counts of this clonotype. V usage is TRBV7-6 and J usage is TRBJ2-1; tentatively, D is TRBD1 (6 bases). V dropped 2 bases and J dropped 7 bases, with 9 bases sitting between them. The CDR3 is 13 residues long. CDR1 and CDR2 (germline): SGHVS, FNYEAQ. CDR3 region: CASSLLRGNEQFF. In DNA form, the CDR3 reads TGTGCCAGCAGCTTATTGAGGGGGAATGAGCAGTTCTTC.

This clonotype has a count of ten or more. The chain carries TRBV7-9 and TRBJ2-5; D ambiguous. Trimming stripped 3 bases from V and 1 base from J, with 12 bases between. Germline values: CDR1 SEHNR, CDR2 FQNEAQ (reference sequence). The CDR3 has 15 amino acids. DNA for the CDR3: TGTGCCAGCAGCTTGTTTGGTGGCAGCCAAGAGACCCAGTACTTC. Translated, it gives CASSLFGGSQETQYF.

This clonotype was seen a few times. CDR3 amino acids: CASSGTGTGSYEQYF. CDR3 DNA sequence: TGTGCCAGCAGTGGGACCGGGACAGGGTCCTACGAGCAGTACTTC. The chain carries TRBV27 and TRBJ2-7, with 9 nucleotides matching TRBD1. In germline, CDR1 is MNHEY, CDR2 SMNVEV (reference sequence). CDR3 length equals 15 residues. V dropped 5 bases and J dropped 1; count of bases not matched to a gene: 6.

This clonotype was detected a few times. This chain connects TRBV18 to TRBJ2-5, with D unresolved. Germline lookup yields CDR1 KGHSH and CDR2 LQKENI. The CDR3 consists of 14 residues. Trimming removed 3 bases at V and 0 bases at J, with 8 bases between. In DNA, the CDR3 is TGTGCCAGCTCACCTTGGAGAGACCAAGAGACCCAGTACTTC. Translating gives CASSPWRDQETQYF.

This clonotype was detected many times. The chain recombines TRBV28 with TRBJ2-7, with D possibly matching TRBD2 (6 bases). Germline V CDR1 and CDR2: MDHEN, SYDVKM. Trimming shortened V by 7 bases and J by 2 bases, and 12 bases separated the two germline ends. This CDR3 region has 13 residues. CDR3 in amino acids: CASNGGLTYEQYF. Here the CDR3 DNA reads TGTGCCAGCAACGGGGGTCTGACCTACGAGCAGTACTTC.

This clonotype was observed many times. V gene TRBV29-1 combines with J gene TRBJ2-1; no clear D. The germline V gene encodes CDR1 SQVTM and CDR2 ANQGSEA. V was cut by 0 bases and J by 7 bases, with 25 bases left in between. The CDR3 covers 18 residues. The CDR3 loop reads CSVEDPLQGAAVGNEQFF. DNA for the CDR3: TGCAGCGTTGAAGACCCCCTACAAGGTGCGGCGGTTGGTAATGAGCAGTTCTTC.

This chain uses TRBV29-1 with TRBJ1-5; D may be TRBD1 (6 bases). The germline CDR1 and CDR2 sequences are SQVTM and ANQGSEA. CDR3 length: 11 amino acids. V shed 5 bases and J shed 7 bases, with 9 bases lying between them. The CDR3 DNA reads as TGCAGCGTTTTCAGGGGACAGCCCCAGCATTTT. This encodes CSVFRGQPQHF.

Ten or more counts support this clonotype. The chain carries TRBV27 and TRBJ1-4; D unclear. Trimming took 6 bases from V and 8 from J, leaving 13 bases between them. Germline V CDR1 and CDR2: MNHEY, SMNVEV (reference sequence). The CDR3 totals 13 residues. The DNA for the CDR3 is TGTGCCAGCAGACCCTCATCGAGGGAAAAACTGTTTTTT. Translating gives CASRPSSREKLFF.

This clonotype was seen many times. The V and J genes are TRBV5-1 and TRBJ1-1, with D tentatively TRBD1 (5 bases). Germline V gene sequence: CDR1 SGHRS, CDR2 YFSETQ. This CDR3 is 14 amino acids long. The V end was cut by 5 bases, the J end by 3 bases, with 14 bases between. The CDR3 coding sequence is TGCGCCAGCAGTCCCGGGACCTACGACACTGAAGCTTTCTTT. This codes for CASSPGTYDTEAFF.

The chain recombines TRBV27 with TRBJ1-1; D perhaps matches TRBD1 (6 bases). Per germline, CDR1 MNHEY and CDR2 SMNVEV (reference sequence). V gave up 6 bases and J gave up 7 bases, with 18 bases separating them. The CDR3 covers 14 residues. The CDR3 region has the DNA TGTGCCAGCAGCCGTAGCCCCGGGGGCCTTGAAGCTTTCTTT. This codes for CASSRSPGGLEAFF.

This clonotype occurred many times. The V gene is TRBV21-1, the J gene TRBJ2-3; the D call TRBD1 from the table was never checked on the DNA. TRBV21-1 is a listed pseudogene. The CDR3 totals 19 residues. The CDR3 spells CASSNQGGGELVSTDTQYF. In DNA form, the CDR3 reads TGTGCCAGCAGCAATCAAGGAGGGGGCGAACTAGTGAGCACAGATACGCAGTATTTT.

This clonotype has ten or more counts. The V and J genes are TRBV13 and TRBJ1-2, with D possibly matching TRBD1 (6 bases). The CDR3 contains 16 residues. V lost 7 bases and J lost 2, with 20 bases in between. CDR1 and CDR2 (germline): PRHDT, FYEKMQ (reference sequence). The CDR3 DNA reads TGTGCCAGCACCCCGGAGGGGGGGATCTCGAACTATGGCTACACCTTC. It translates to CASTPEGGISNYGYTF. Based on the CDR3 plus reference TRBV13 and TRBJ1-2, the full variable domain is AAGVIQSPRHLIKEKRETATLKCYPIPRHDTVYWYQQGPGQDPQFLISFYEKMQSDKGSIPDRFSAQQFSDYHSELNMSSLELGDSALYFCASTPEGGISNYGYTFGSGTRLTVV.

This clonotype was observed many times. The chain employs TRBV20-1 and TRBJ2-3; D gene ambiguous. Between the trimmed V and J ends, which lost 2 bases and 4 bases, there was a span of 10 bases. The CDR3 runs to 13 residues. CDR1 and CDR2 from the germline V gene are DFQATT and SNEGSKA (reference sequence). The CDR3 region is CSARLPVADTQYF. DNA for the CDR3: TGCAGTGCTAGACTTCCAGTGGCAGATACGCAGTATTTT.

This clonotype was seen ten or more times. This chain links TRBV20-1 with TRBJ2-1, with 7 bases identical to TRBD2. V dropped 6 bases and J dropped 6; count of bases not matched to a gene: 11. The CDR3 extends over 14 amino acids. From germline, CDR1 is DFQATT and CDR2 SNEGSKA (reference sequence). The CDR3 nucleotides are TGCAGTGCGAAGGGGTGGACTAGTAGCAATGAGCAGTTCTTC. Residues: CSAKGWTSSNEQFF.

This clonotype was counted many times. This rearrangement joins TRBV28 to TRBJ1-2, with D unclear. Germline V CDR1 and CDR2: MDHEN, SYDVKM. The CDR3 sequence is 14 residues long. V was clipped by 5 bases and J by 0 bases, with 10 bases between them. The CDR3 nucleotides read TGTGCCAGCAGTCCCTCAATAGCTAACTATGGCTACACCTTC. It encodes CASSPSIANYGYTF.

This clonotype has ten or more counts. The chain joins TRBV12-3 or TRBV12-4 to TRBJ2-3, with D uncertain. Between the trimmed V and J ends, which lost 7 bases and 5 bases, there was a span of 19 bases. This CDR3 contains 15 residues. Here the CDR3 DNA reads TGTGCCAGCACCCGGCGTTTGGGCCCGGGAGATACGCAGTATTTT. Protein sequence: CASTRRLGPGDTQYF.

On this clonotype: A much larger clone lies a single base off, so this may be a read error. The CDR3 reads CASSPPGRADTQYF. The CDR3, as DNA: TGTGCCAGCAGCCCCCCGGGACGGGCGGACACCCAGTACTTC. The chain uses TRBV27 and TRBJ2-5; D is perhaps TRBD1 or TRBD2 (5 bases each). From germline, CDR1 is MNHEY and CDR2 SMNVEV (reference sequence). Trimming removed 6 bases from V and 8 bases from J, with 19 bases in between. The CDR3 runs 14 residues.

This clonotype was picked up many times. The chain couples TRBV5-1 to TRBJ2-4, with a tentative D call TRBD2 (5 bases). The CDR3 is 13 residues long. V lost 0 bases and J lost 8, with 9 bases in between. Germline lookup yields CDR1 SGHRS and CDR2 YFSETQ. The CDR3 DNA sequence: TGCGCCAGCAGCTTGGCCGGGGAAGACATTCAGTACTTC. Its protein product is CASSLAGEDIQYF.

This clonotype was recorded at least ten times. The chain joins TRBV2 to TRBJ2-1, with D unresolved. Trimming left V 4 bases short and J 3 bases short, with 7 bases between. The germline V gene encodes CDR1 SNHLY and CDR2 FYNNEI. The length of the CDR3 is 13 residues. The CDR3 nucleotides are TGTGCCAGCAGTGGGTTTATCTACAATGAGCAGTTCTTC. This sequence encodes CASSGFIYNEQFF.

This rearrangement joins TRBV5-1 to TRBJ2-7; the D is unclear. The CDR3 has 15 residues. V was pared by 1 base and J by 1 base, with 12 bases between. Germline values: CDR1 SGHRS, CDR2 YFSETQ. CDR3 region: CASSLWSGLSYEQYF. The CDR3 DNA reads TGCGCCAGCAGCTTGTGGTCAGGTTTGTCCTACGAGCAGTACTTC.

In this sample, this clonotype turned up once. The rearrangement links TRBV29-1 to TRBJ1-2; D is undetermined. Trimming pared 5 bases from V and 0 bases from J, leaving 13 bases between. The CDR3 spans 14 residues. Germline CDR1 reads SQVTM; CDR2 reads ANQGSEA. CDR3 coding DNA: TGCAGCGTTCCATGCCTGGGAACTAACTATGGCTACACCTTC. This translates into CSVPCLGTNYGYTF.